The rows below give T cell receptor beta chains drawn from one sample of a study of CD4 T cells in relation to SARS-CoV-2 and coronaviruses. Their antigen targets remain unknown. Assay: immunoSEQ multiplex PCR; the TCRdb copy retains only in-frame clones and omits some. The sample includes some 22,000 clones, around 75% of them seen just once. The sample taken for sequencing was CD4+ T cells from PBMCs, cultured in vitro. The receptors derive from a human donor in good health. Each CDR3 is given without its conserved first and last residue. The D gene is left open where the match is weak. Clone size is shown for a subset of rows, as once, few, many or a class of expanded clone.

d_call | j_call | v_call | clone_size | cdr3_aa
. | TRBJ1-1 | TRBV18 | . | ASSPEMGVFTEAF
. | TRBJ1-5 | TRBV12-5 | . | ASGFISGGGQPQH
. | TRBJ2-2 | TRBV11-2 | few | ASSLGSAGELF
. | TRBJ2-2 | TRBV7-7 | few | ASSLATGELF
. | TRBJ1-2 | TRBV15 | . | ATSRPGVGGYGYT
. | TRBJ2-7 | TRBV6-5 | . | ASSYRDTSHSYEQY
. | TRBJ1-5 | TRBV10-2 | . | ASSEFRDSNQPQH
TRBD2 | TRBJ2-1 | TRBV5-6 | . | ASSPYPSGSEVWNNEQF
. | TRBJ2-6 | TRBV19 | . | ASSIVRRSGANVLT
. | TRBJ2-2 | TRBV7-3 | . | ASSPRLTSTGELF
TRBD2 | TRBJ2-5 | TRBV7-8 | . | ASSFGLAGKETQY
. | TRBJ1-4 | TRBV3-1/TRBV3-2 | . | ASSQGLLNGEKLF
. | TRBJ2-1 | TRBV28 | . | ASSLGPQASSYNEQF
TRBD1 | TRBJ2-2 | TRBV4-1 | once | ASSQRTGTGYGGELF
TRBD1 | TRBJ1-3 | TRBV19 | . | ASRTETGAGNTIY
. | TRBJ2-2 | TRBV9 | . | ASSVVSSSGELF
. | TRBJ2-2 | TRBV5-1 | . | ASSSRPGDTGELF
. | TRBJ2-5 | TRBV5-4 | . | ASSFSEETQY
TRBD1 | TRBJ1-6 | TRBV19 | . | ASSKFWTGSSPLH
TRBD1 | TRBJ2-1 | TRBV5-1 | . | ASSSGTASYNEQF
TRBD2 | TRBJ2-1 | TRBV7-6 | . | ASSLLSGANNEQF
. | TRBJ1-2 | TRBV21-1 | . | ASRDRDVYGYT
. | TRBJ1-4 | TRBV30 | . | AWSLRSQKLF
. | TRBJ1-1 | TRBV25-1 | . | ASSNTGRATEAF
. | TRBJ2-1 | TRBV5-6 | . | ASSLSRNEQF
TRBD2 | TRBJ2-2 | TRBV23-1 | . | ASSQYRDGRLAGTWGSHTGELF
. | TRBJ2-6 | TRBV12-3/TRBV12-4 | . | ATQRGANVLT
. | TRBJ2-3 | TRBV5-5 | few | ASSPGFSTDTQY
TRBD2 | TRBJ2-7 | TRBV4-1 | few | ASSQLPGLAGGGEQY
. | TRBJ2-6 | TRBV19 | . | ASSINGVPGANVLT
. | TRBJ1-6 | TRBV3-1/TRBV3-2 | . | ASSQDTSSYNSPLH
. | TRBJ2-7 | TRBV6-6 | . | ASIQAGAIHEQY
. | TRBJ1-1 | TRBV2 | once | ASSVPPGEAF
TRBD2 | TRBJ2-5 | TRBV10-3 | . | AISEYWTSGTRQETQY
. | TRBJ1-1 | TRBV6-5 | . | ASKINPNTEAF
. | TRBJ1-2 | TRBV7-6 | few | ASSLYDKSYGYT
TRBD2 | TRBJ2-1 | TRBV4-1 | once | ASSQDRTSDEQF
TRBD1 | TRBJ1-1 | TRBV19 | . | ASSSDRGWEAF
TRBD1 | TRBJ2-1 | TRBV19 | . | ASKSTGVVNEQF
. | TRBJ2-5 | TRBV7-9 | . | ASSFPGTSQETQY
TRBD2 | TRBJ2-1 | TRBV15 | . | ATSRDPAGSNNEQF
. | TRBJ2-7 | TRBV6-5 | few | ASKGGESSYEQY
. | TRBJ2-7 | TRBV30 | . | AWRNLAYEQY
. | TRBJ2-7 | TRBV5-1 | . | ASSEATTYEQY
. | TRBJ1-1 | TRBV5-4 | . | ASSLFRGAENTEAF
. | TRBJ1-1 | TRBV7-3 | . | ASSPYLNTEAF
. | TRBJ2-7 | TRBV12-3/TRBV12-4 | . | ASSYSSYEQY
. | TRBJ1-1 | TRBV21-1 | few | ASSPKGAGRLNTEAF
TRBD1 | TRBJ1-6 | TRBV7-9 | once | ASSSPPGTGGSNSPLH